Reported below is one TCR beta chain. A single count supports this clone. Its binding antigen is unknown. There are no base qualities to consult, and no much larger clone falls within one base. The data are from a study of blood T cell repertoires in COVID-19 (TCRdb year 2020). Looking at the study overall: Samples from collaborators originated in the United States, Italy and Spain and spanned both the acute and convalescent phases of COVID-19. Where available, HLA class I and class II types were obtained from metadata supplied by the sample provider rather than from assay-based typing. The sample metadata nearly always contained a de-identified subject ID, COVID-19 status, age in years and sex. The material from the prospective study consisted of cDNA or gDNA derived from T cells, B-cell-depleted T cells, or PBMCs. The samples were drawn from the first 160 participants of the ongoing ImmuneRACE study and from 1,254 subjects provided by 6 global collaborators. Deeply sampled blood TCRbeta repertoires from subjects exposed to, actively infected with, or recovered from COVID-19 were included in the dataset. The repertoires were released in a freely available public database meant as a resource for research on the immune response to SARS-CoV-2.

What the research found in general, with its limitations: The amount of clinical and demographic metadata varied by source and participant and was provided uncurated.

The collaborating institutions used their own protocols to collect whole blood in K2EDTA tubes. For TCRbeta analysis, collaborators shipped samples in one of three forms: frozen whole blood, isolated PBMCs, or DNA extracted from either of those sample types. Via the germline V gene, CDR1 is MRHNA and CDR2 SNTAGT. Trimming accounts for 8 bases at V and 8 bases at J, while the number of junction bases matched to no gene is 7. The CDR3 starts with the cysteine, ends with the phenylalanine, and has 14 residues. Just CDR3 DNA is preserved here, 42 bases in frame from base 1. TCRbeta CDR3 regions were amplified from genomic DNA using the immunoSEQ Assay, a bias-controlled multiplex PCR. Per the original workflow: Nucleated cell counts per sample were estimated from amplification of reference gene primers within the assay. Sequence reads were collapsed and filtered to measure the absolute abundance of every unique TCRbeta CDR3 rearrangement. For each sample, productive Simpson clonality was calculated as the square root of Simpson's diversity index over productive rearrangements. TCRdb took this table from immuneACCESS and kept in-frame rearrangements with V and J called. Such tables lack part of the clones; where checked against another copy, unresolved V genes explain under half of the gap, and the rest is unexplained. The V and J calls and clone size are taken from that table; D and trimming were inferred from the DNA. Within this sample are roughly 78,000 clones, with nearly 90% of them counted one time only. The ten largest clones add up to around 29% of the sample.

The clonotype was recovered from a man aged 50 to 60 with acute or convalescent COVID-19. Sequencing was carried out using peripheral blood. This sequence uses TRBV6-4 and TRBJ2-3, and 13 junctional nucleotides match TRBD2. Here the CDR3 is given as CASSTSGGPGTQYF. The sequenced DNA: TGTGCCAGCTCGACTAGCGGGGGGCCCGGTACGCAGTATTTT.